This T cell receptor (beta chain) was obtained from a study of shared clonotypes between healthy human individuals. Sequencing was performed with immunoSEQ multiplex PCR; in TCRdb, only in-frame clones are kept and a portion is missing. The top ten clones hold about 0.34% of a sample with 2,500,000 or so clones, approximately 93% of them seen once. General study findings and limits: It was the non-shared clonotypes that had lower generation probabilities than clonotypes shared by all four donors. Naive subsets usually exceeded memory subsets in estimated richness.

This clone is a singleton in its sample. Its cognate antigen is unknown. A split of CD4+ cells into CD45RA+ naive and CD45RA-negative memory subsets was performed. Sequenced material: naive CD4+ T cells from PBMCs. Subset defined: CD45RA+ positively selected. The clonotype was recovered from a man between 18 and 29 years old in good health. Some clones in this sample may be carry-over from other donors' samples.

This CDR3 is CASSLVAGGPGTQYF. CDR3 nucleotide sequence: TGTGCCAGCAGCTTGGTAGCGGGAGGGCCCGGGACCCAGTACTTC. The chain is built from TRBV5-4 and TRBJ2-5; 11 bases match TRBD2. J lost 7 bases, V lost 0 bases, and 5 bases had no gene match. The germline V gene encodes CDR1 SGHNT and CDR2 YYREEE (reference sequence). This CDR3 has 15 residues. Using reference TRBV5-4 and TRBJ2-5 for the parts outside the CDR3, the full variable domain is ETGVTQSPTHLIKTRGQQVTLRCSSQSGHNTVSWYQQALGQGPQFIFQYYREEENGRGNFPPRFSGLQFPNYSSELNVNALELDDSALYLCASSLVAGGPGTQYFGPGTRLLVL.